The 8 T cell receptor beta chains below come from one sample, sequenced in a study of T-cell reconstitution after alpha-beta-depleted transplantation in children. Unique molecular identifiers were incorporated during preparation of the TCRbeta library. TCRdb processed the PCR reads anew with MiXCR; each CDR3 protein has one entry. The table records 110,000 or so distinct CDR3 sequences, 5.5% to 6.5% of them present only once. Here the sequenced sample was PBMCs, mostly from graft donor cells, taken 360 days after TCRalphabeta/CD19-depleted stem cell transplant. These receptors were collected from a male patient aged 2 to 9 who had a stem cell transplant for acute lymphoblastic leukemia, so the T cells may come from the graft donor.

The table lists this clonotype with many counts. The J gene is TRBJ2-3, the V gene TRBV20-1, with D maybe TRBD1 (5 bases). The CDR3 covers 14 residues. V was cut by 1 base and J by 5 bases, with 13 bases left in between. Germline CDR1 and CDR2: DFQATT and SNEGSKA (reference sequence). In DNA, the CDR3 is TGCAGTGCTAGAGGGGGCAGGTTGATAGATACGCAGTATTTT. Translation gives CSARGGRLIDTQYF.

The chain links TRBV4-1 to TRBJ2-4, with 10 bases fitting TRBD2. Germline CDR1 reads MGHRA; CDR2 reads YSYEKL. Trimming cost V 0 bases and J 3 bases; bases outside gene matches: 2. This CDR3 contains 16 residues. CDR3 nucleotides: TGCGCCAGCAGCCAAGAAGCGGGGGGGGGCAAAAACATTCAGTACTTC. Amino acid sequence: CASSQEAGGGKNIQYF.

Ten or more counts support this clonotype. The rearrangement links TRBV20-1 to TRBJ2-3; D may be TRBD2 (7 bases). This CDR3 contains 18 residues. V was clipped by 0 bases and J by 2 bases, with 21 bases between them. Germline CDR1 is DFQATT and CDR2 is SNEGSKA (reference sequence). The CDR3 region is CSARDGGALRHLTDTQYF. The CDR3 DNA reads TGCAGTGCTAGAGATGGGGGGGCTCTTCGCCATCTCACAGATACGCAGTATTTT.

This clonotype was counted ten times or more. The chain employs TRBV20-1 and TRBJ2-2; no clear D. Germline values: CDR1 DFQATT, CDR2 SNEGSKA (reference sequence). The CDR3 sequence is 10 residues long. V was trimmed by 3 bases and J by 7 bases, leaving 3 bases between them. CDR3 in DNA: TGCAGTGCTAGGGACGGGGAGCTGTTTTTT. It codes for CSARDGELFF.

On this clonotype: A much larger clone is a single base away; this may be a read error. The CDR3 sequence is CASSLHQGRSYEQYF. The CDR3 DNA follows: TGTGCCAGCAGCCTCCATCAGGGTCGCTCCTACGAGCAGTACTTC. The V and J genes are TRBV7-9 and TRBJ2-7, with D perhaps matching TRBD1 (5 bases). V lost 5 bases and J lost 0, with 14 bases in between. Per the germline V gene, CDR1 is SEHNR and CDR2 is FQNEAQ (reference sequence). The CDR3 is made up of 15 amino acids.

The J gene is TRBJ2-3, the V gene TRBV30; 7 bases agree with TRBD1. The CDR3 loop spans 13 amino acids. Trimming at V came to 7 bases and at J to 7 bases, leaving 11 bases not matched to a gene. The germline V gene encodes CDR1 GTSNPN and CDR2 SVGIG (reference sequence). The CDR3 DNA reads TGTGCCTCCTCACAGGGGTGGAGAAATACGCAGTATTTT. It yields the protein CASSQGWRNTQYF.

This clonotype was counted only a few times. The chain uses TRBV4-3 and TRBJ2-7, with 7 bases matching TRBD2. This CDR3 contains 13 residues. Losses at the gene ends were 0 bases for V and 7 bases for J; bases not matched to a gene: 3. CDR1 is LGHNA and CDR2 is YSLEER in the germline V gene. The CDR3 loop is CASSQDMGGEQYF. DNA of the CDR3: TGCGCCAGCAGCCAAGATATGGGAGGGGAGCAGTACTTC.

This clonotype was observed at least ten times. The V and J genes are TRBV4-2 and TRBJ2-5; 9 nucleotides line up with TRBD2. Germline V gives CDR1 LGHNA, CDR2 YNFKEQ. V trimming: 0 bases; J trimming: 4 bases; junction bases outside the gene matches: 6. CDR3 size: 16 residues. The CDR3 region is CASSQDATSGRETQYF. CDR3 coding DNA: TGTGCCAGCAGCCAAGATGCGACTAGCGGTAGAGAGACCCAGTACTTC.